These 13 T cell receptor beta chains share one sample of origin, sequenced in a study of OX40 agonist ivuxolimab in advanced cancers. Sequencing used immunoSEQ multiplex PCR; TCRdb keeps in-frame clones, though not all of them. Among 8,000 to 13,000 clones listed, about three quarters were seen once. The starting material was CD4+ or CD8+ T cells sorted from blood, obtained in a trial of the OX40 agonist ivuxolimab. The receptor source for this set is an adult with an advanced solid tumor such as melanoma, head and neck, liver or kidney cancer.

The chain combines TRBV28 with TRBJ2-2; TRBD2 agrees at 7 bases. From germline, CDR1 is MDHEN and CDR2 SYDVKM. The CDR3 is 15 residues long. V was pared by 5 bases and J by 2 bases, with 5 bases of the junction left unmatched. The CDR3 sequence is CASSPRLANTGELFF. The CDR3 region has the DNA TGTGCCAGCAGTCCGAGACTAGCTAACACCGGGGAGCTGTTTTTT. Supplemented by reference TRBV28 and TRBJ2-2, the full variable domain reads DVKVTQSSRYLVKRTGEKVFLECVQDMDHENMFWYRQDPGLGLRLIYFSYDVKMKEKGDIPEGYSVSREKKERFSLILESASTNQTSMYLCASSPRLANTGELFFGEGSRLTVL.

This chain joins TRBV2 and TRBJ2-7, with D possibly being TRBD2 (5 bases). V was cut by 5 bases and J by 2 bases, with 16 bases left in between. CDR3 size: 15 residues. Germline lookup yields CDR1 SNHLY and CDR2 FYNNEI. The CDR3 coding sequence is TGTGCCAGCAGTTATTCGGGGAGACGGGCCTACGAGCAGTACTTC. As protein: CASSYSGRRAYEQYF.

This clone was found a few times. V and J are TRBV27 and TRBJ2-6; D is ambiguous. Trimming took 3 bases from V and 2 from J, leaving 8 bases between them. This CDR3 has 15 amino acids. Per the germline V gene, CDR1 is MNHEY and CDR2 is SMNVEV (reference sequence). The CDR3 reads CASSFEVAGANVLTF. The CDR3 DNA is TGTGCCAGCAGTTTCGAGGTGGCTGGGGCCAACGTCCTGACTTTC.

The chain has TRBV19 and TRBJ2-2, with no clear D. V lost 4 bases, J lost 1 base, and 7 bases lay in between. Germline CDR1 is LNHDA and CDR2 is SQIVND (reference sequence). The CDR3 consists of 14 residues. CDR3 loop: CASSRAGNTGELFF. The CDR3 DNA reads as TGTGCCAGTAGTAGGGCAGGGAACACCGGGGAGCTGTTTTTT. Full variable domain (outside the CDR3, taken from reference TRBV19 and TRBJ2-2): DGGITQSPKYLFRKEGQNVTLSCEQNLNHDAMYWYRQDPGQGLRLIYYSQIVNDFQKGDIAEGYSVSREKKESFPLTVTSAQKNPTAFYLCASSRAGNTGELFFGEGSRLTVL.

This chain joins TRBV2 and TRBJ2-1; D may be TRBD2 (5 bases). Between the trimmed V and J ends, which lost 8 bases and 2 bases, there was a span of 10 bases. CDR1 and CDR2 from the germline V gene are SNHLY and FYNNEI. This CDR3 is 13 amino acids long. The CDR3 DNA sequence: TGTGCCAGCCAGCGGTTAACCTACAATGAGCAGTTCTTC. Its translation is CASQRLTYNEQFF.

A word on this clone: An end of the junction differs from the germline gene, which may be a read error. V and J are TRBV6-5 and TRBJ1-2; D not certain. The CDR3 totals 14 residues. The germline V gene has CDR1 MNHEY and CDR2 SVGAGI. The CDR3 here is CASTFQENNYGHTF. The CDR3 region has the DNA TGTGCCAGCACTTTCCAAGAAAATAACTATGGCCACACCTTC.

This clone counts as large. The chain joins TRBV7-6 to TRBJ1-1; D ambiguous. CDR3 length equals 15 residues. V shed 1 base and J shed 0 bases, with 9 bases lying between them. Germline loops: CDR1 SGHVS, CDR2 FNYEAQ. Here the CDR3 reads CASSLGGSMNTEAFF. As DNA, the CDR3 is TGTGCCAGCAGCTTAGGAGGCAGTATGAACACTGAAGCTTTCTTT.

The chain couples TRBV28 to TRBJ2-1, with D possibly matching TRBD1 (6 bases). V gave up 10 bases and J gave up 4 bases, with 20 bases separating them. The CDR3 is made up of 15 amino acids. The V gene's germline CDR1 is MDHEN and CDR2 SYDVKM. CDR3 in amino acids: CATTDSFNPYNEQFF. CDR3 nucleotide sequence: TGTGCCACCACGGACAGCTTCAATCCTTACAATGAGCAGTTCTTC.

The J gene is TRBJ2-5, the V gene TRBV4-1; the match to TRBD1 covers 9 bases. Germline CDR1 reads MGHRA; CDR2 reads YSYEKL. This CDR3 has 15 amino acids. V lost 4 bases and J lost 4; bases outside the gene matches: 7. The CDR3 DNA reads TGCGCCAGCAGCCCGGGACAGGGTGGGAGAGAGACCCAGTACTTC. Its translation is CASSPGQGGRETQYF.

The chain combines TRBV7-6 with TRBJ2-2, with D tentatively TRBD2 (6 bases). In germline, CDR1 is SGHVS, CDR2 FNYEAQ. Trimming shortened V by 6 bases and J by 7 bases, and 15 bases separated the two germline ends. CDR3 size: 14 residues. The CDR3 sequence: CASRSRDFLGELFF. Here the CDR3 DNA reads TGTGCCAGCAGGAGCCGGGACTTTCTCGGGGAGCTGTTTTTT. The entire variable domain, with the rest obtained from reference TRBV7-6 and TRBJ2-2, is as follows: GAGVSQSPRYKVTKRGQDVALRCDPISGHVSLYWYRQALGQGPEFLTYFNYEAQQDKSGLPNDRFSAERPEGSISTLTIQRTEQRDSAMYRCASRSRDFLGELFFGEGSRLTVL.

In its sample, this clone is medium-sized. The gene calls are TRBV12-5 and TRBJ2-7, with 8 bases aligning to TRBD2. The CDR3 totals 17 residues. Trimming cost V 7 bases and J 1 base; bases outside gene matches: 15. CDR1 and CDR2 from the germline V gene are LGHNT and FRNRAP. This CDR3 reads CASAPEAGGWGSYEQYF. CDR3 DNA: TGTGCTAGTGCCCCAGAGGCGGGAGGTTGGGGGTCCTACGAGCAGTACTTC.

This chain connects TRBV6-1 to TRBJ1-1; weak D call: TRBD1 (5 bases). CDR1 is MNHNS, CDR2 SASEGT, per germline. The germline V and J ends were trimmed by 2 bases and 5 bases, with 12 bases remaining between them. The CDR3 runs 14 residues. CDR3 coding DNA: TGTGCCAGCAGTGAACTCGGGGCGGAGACTGAAGCTTTCTTT. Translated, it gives CASSELGAETEAFF.

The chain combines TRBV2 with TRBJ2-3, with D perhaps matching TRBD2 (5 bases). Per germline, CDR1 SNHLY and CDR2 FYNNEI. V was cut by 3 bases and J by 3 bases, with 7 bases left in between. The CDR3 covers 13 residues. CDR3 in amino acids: CASSDWETDTQYF. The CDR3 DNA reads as TGTGCCAGCAGTGATTGGGAGACAGATACGCAGTATTTT.